This TCR beta chain stems from a study of T cell responses to AZD1222 COVID-19 vaccine. Remarks on this clone: As yet, its antigen is unknown.

Study-level findings and limits: At 160-218 and 743-854, vaccine-associated CD4 TCRs were dominant, and they spanned spike.

This table comes from immunoSEQ multiplex PCR, and its TCRdb copy is limited to in-frame clones, with some not included. The table lists fewer than 120,000 clones, roughly 90% of them singletons. The clonotype was recovered from an adult who received the AZD1222 COVID-19 vaccine. This sample comprised peripheral blood, obtained 28 days after the second AZD1222 dose.

The DNA of the CDR3 is TGTGCCAGTAACCCTCAAAGGGGTGCTGGAAACACCATATATTTT. Amino acids: CASNPQRGAGNTIYF. V and J are TRBV19 and TRBJ1-3, with TRBD1 as a possible D gene (5 bases). This CDR3 has 15 amino acids. Per the germline V gene, CDR1 is LNHDA and CDR2 is SQIVND (reference sequence). With 7 bases removed from V and 2 bases from J, the gap between germline ends came to 15 bases.